A selection of T cell receptor beta chains follows, all from one sample in a study of somatic mutations in cytotoxic T cells in rheumatoid arthritis. This table comes from immunoSEQ multiplex PCR, and its TCRdb copy is limited to in-frame clones, with some not included. The top ten hold around 8.2% of the sample, which has about 30,000 clones, approximately 78% seen once. The sequenced sample was CD8+ T cells sorted from blood. The source is an adult with rheumatoid arthritis. The CDR3 runs from the conserved cysteine through the conserved F or W. Each record gives: D gene, J gene, V gene, clone size, CDR3 DNA, CDR3 protein. The D gene is left open where the match is weak. The listing skips clone size in some rows; elsewhere it reads once, few, many or a size class.

d_call: TRBD1
j_call: TRBJ2-7
v_call: TRBV5-1
clone_size: .
cdr3_nt: TGCGCCAGCAGTTCCGACAGGGGTCCTTACTACGAGCAGTACTTC
cdr3_aa: CASSSDRGPYYEQYF

d_call: .
j_call: TRBJ1-1
v_call: TRBV4-1
clone_size: .
cdr3_nt: TGCGCCAGCAGCCATCAGGACACTCTGAGGGATGAAGCTTTCTTT
cdr3_aa: CASSHQDTLRDEAFF

d_call: .
j_call: TRBJ2-1
v_call: TRBV11-3
clone_size: .
cdr3_nt: TGTGCCAGCAGCCCCCTGCACGGAGATGGGTACAATGAGCAGTTCTTC
cdr3_aa: CASSPLHGDGYNEQFF

d_call: TRBD2
j_call: TRBJ2-7
v_call: TRBV6-4
clone_size: .
cdr3_nt: TGTGCCAGCAGTGAGAGTACGGGCGGGAGCTACGAGCAGTACTTC
cdr3_aa: CASSESTGGSYEQYF

d_call: .
j_call: TRBJ2-1
v_call: TRBV29-1
clone_size: .
cdr3_nt: TGCAGCGTTGAAGTCCAGAGGGCCGCCCTCAACTACAATGAGCAGTTCTTC
cdr3_aa: CSVEVQRAALNYNEQFF

d_call: TRBD1
j_call: TRBJ1-1
v_call: TRBV28
clone_size: .
cdr3_nt: TGTGCCACTCAGGGGGCCTTAACGGCCACTGAAGCTTTCTTT
cdr3_aa: CATQGALTATEAFF

d_call: .
j_call: TRBJ1-1
v_call: TRBV6-5
clone_size: .
cdr3_nt: TGTGCCAGCAGTTACACGAGGACAGCGAACACTGAAGCTTTCTTT
cdr3_aa: CASSYTRTANTEAFF

d_call: .
j_call: TRBJ2-7
v_call: TRBV19
clone_size: .
cdr3_nt: TGTGCCAGTAGTATAGTAGGGTTACGAAGCTACGAGCAGTACTTC
cdr3_aa: CASSIVGLRSYEQYF

d_call: .
j_call: TRBJ1-1
v_call: TRBV4-1
clone_size: .
cdr3_nt: TGCGCCAGCAGCCCGGAGAACACTGAAGCTTTCTTT
cdr3_aa: CASSPENTEAFF

d_call: TRBD1
j_call: TRBJ1-2
v_call: TRBV5-5
clone_size: .
cdr3_nt: TGTGCCAGCAGTTTTACAGGGGGATCAAACTATGGCTACACCTTC
cdr3_aa: CASSFTGGSNYGYTF

d_call: .
j_call: TRBJ1-2
v_call: TRBV19
clone_size: .
cdr3_nt: TGTGCCAGTAGAGGCAGGGCTAACTATGGCTACACCTTC
cdr3_aa: CASRGRANYGYTF

d_call: .
j_call: TRBJ2-7
v_call: TRBV19
clone_size: once
cdr3_nt: TGTGCCAGTGCGGGCGTGGGGGAAGACGAGCAGTACTTC
cdr3_aa: CASAGVGEDEQYF

d_call: .
j_call: TRBJ2-4
v_call: TRBV9
clone_size: .
cdr3_nt: TGTGCCAGCAGCGGCGCGGATGCCAAAAACATTCAGTACTTC
cdr3_aa: CASSGADAKNIQYF

d_call: .
j_call: TRBJ1-1
v_call: TRBV5-1
clone_size: once
cdr3_nt: TGCGCCAGCAGCTACAGGGTTAACACTGAAGCTTTCTTT
cdr3_aa: CASSYRVNTEAFF

d_call: TRBD1
j_call: TRBJ2-3
v_call: TRBV11-3
clone_size: .
cdr3_nt: TGTGCCAGCAGCGGTAGGACAGGGGTACTCACAGATACGCAGTATTTT
cdr3_aa: CASSGRTGVLTDTQYF

d_call: TRBD1
j_call: TRBJ2-3
v_call: TRBV4-3
clone_size: .
cdr3_nt: TGCGCCAGCAGCCAAGATAAGTATGATGGGACAGGCTCCCACTATACGCAGTATTTT
cdr3_aa: CASSQDKYDGTGSHYTQYF

d_call: .
j_call: TRBJ1-3
v_call: TRBV29-1
clone_size: .
cdr3_nt: TGCAGCGTTTCAGGTGTCTCTGGAAACACCATATATTTT
cdr3_aa: CSVSGVSGNTIYF

d_call: .
j_call: TRBJ2-7
v_call: TRBV7-9
clone_size: .
cdr3_nt: TGTGCCAGCAGCTTAGTGAGTTACGAGCAGTACTTC
cdr3_aa: CASSLVSYEQYF

d_call: .
j_call: TRBJ1-2
v_call: TRBV9
clone_size: .
cdr3_nt: TGTGCCAGCAGCGTAGGCAGGTCGTCGAACTACTATGGCTACACCTTC
cdr3_aa: CASSVGRSSNYYGYTF

d_call: .
j_call: TRBJ1-2
v_call: TRBV9
clone_size: .
cdr3_nt: TGTGCCAGCAGCGTCGGAGGTCGGGACTATGGCTACACCTTC
cdr3_aa: CASSVGGRDYGYTF

d_call: .
j_call: TRBJ1-5
v_call: TRBV27
clone_size: .
cdr3_nt: TGTGCCAGCAGTCCCCACGCAGGGGCCAATCAGCCCCAGCATTTT
cdr3_aa: CASSPHAGANQPQHF

d_call: .
j_call: TRBJ1-2
v_call: TRBV7-2
clone_size: .
cdr3_nt: TGTGCCAGCAGCTCGGGGAGAGCTAACTATGGCTACACCTTC
cdr3_aa: CASSSGRANYGYTF

d_call: .
j_call: TRBJ1-1
v_call: TRBV10-3
clone_size: .
cdr3_nt: TGTGCCATCAGGAACAGGGTGTGGTATGGAAACACTGAAGCTTTCTTT
cdr3_aa: CAIRNRVWYGNTEAFF